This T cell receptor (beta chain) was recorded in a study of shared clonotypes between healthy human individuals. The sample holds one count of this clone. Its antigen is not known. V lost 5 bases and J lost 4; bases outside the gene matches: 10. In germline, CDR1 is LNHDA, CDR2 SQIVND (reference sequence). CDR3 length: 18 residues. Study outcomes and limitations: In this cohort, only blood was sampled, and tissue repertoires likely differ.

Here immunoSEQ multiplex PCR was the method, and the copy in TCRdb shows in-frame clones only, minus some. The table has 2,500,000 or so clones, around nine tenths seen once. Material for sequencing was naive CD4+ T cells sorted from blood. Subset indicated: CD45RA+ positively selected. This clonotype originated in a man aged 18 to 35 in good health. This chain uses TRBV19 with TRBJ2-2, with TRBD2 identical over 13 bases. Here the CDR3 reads CASSSHLGTSGVTGELFF. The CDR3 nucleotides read TGTGCCAGTAGTTCCCACCTGGGGACTAGCGGGGTCACCGGGGAGCTGTTTTTT. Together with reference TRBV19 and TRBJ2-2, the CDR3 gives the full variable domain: DGGITQSPKYLFRKEGQNVTLSCEQNLNHDAMYWYRQDPGQGLRLIYYSQIVNDFQKGDIAEGYSVSREKKESFPLTVTSAQKNPTAFYLCASSSHLGTSGVTGELFFGEGSRLTVL.